The clone carrying this T cell receptor beta chain was recorded only once. Its antigen remains unidentified. V gave up 2 bases and J gave up 0 bases, with 8 bases separating them. This CDR3 region has 15 residues. CDR1 and CDR2 from the germline V gene are MNHNS and SASEGT. The sample originates from a study of cytomegalovirus exposure and HLA in healthy donors. Findings and limits, study-wide: About 87% or about 30% of the time was how often most TCR beta V segments were productive, according to an earlier analysis.

Vbeta (60) and Jbeta (13) primers were used in the PCR. Clones were sequenced by immunoSEQ multiplex PCR, and TCRdb holds only the in-frame ones, with some missing. The table has roughly 93,000 clones, just over 75% seen once. The TCR sequence derives from a man aged 30 to 39 in good health and CMV-seronegative. The source material was PBMCs. The V and J genes are TRBV6-1 and TRBJ2-1, with no clear D. This chain's CDR3 is CASSEQRSSYNEQFF. As DNA, the CDR3 is TGTGCCAGCAGTGAACAGCGAAGCTCCTACAATGAGCAGTTCTTC.